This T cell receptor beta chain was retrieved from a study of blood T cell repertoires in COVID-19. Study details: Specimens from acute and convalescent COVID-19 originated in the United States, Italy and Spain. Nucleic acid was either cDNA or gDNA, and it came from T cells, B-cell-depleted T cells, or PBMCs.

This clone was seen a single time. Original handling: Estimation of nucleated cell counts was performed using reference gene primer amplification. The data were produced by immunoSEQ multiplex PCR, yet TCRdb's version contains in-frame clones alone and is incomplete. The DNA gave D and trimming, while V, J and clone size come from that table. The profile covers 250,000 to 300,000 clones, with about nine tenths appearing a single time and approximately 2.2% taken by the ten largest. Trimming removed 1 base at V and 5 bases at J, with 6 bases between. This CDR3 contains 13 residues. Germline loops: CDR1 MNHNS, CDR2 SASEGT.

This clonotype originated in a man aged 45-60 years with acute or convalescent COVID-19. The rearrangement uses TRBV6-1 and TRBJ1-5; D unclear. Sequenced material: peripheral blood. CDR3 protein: CASSEVSYQPQHF. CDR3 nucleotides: TGTGCCAGCAGTGAAGTAAGCTATCAGCCCCAGCATTTT.